The clone carrying this TCR beta chain was seen only a few times. The V and J ends lost 4 bases and 7 bases, in that order; junction bases with no gene match: 7. The germline CDR1 and CDR2 sequences are SGHDT and YYEEEE. The CDR3 loop spans 15 amino acids. The sample belongs to a study of blood T cells in healthy people across ages. Study details: Template switching recovered approximately one barcoded beta molecule for every two T cells.

A second PCR of about 7 to 12 cycles used a sample-barcoded 5' primer and a J-beta primer mix. One entry per CDR3 protein results from TCRdb running MiXCR on the 5' RACE reads. This sample has 600,000 to 850,000 distinct CDR3 sequences, with approximately 25% found just once. The people who gave samples were healthy Caucasians from Russia, aged roughly 6 to 90. Per sample, no less than 6 micrograms of total RNA were extracted. Another study also made use of these data, one on T cells of mothers and their children. That source notes: Reads obtained per mother exceeded 8 million TCR beta CDR3 reads, with about 3 million obtained per child.

The rearrangement joins TRBV5-6 to TRBJ2-1; TRBD2 matches at 11 bases. This clonotype was sampled from a boy under 18 in good health. Sequenced: blood. CDR3 nucleotides: TGTGCCAGCAGCGCGACTAGCGGGACCGGGAATGAGCAGTTCTTC. Protein product: CASSATSGTGNEQFF.